This passage covers 24 T cell receptor beta chains from one sample sequenced in a study of blood T cell repertoires in COVID-19. Here immunoSEQ multiplex PCR was the method, and the copy in TCRdb shows in-frame clones only, minus some. The profile shows fewer than 250,000 clones, around four fifths of them singletons. Sequencing was carried out using peripheral blood. These receptors came from a man in his sixties with COVID-19, enrolled during active disease.

V is TRBV15 and J is TRBJ2-5, with 8 bases aligning to TRBD2. The CDR3 consists of 14 residues. V shed 3 bases, J shed 3 bases, and the junction held 3 bases outside the gene matches. Germline assignment: CDR1 LNHNV and CDR2 YYDKDF (reference sequence). CDR3 residues: CATSSGREEETQYF. DNA for the CDR3: TGTGCCACCAGCAGCGGGCGGGAGGAAGAGACCCAGTACTTC.

The V and J genes are TRBV15 and TRBJ1-6, with 9 bases identical to TRBD1. CDR3 size: 17 residues. CDR1 is LNHNV and CDR2 is YYDKDF in the germline V gene (reference sequence). With 3 bases clipped from V and 7 bases from J, the junction kept 10 bases outside the gene matches. DNA of the CDR3: TGTGCCACCAGCAGCCCTAGGACAGGGGTTCGGAATTCACCCCTCCACTTT. It is translated as CATSSPRTGVRNSPLHF.

The chain has TRBV6-2 or TRBV6-3 and TRBJ1-5; D possibly corresponds to TRBD1 (5 bases). Germline assignment: CDR1 MNHEY and CDR2 SVGEGT. The CDR3 is 16 amino acids. Trimming left V 2 bases short and J 1 base short, with 12 bases between. Here the CDR3 reads CASSYRGLGSNQPQHF. The CDR3 coding sequence is TGTGCCAGCAGTTACAGGGGCCTGGGCAGCAATCAGCCCCAGCATTTT.

This chain joins TRBV19 and TRBJ1-6; D is unresolved. V was clipped by 9 bases and J by 3 bases, with 12 bases between them. The CDR3 sequence is 14 residues long. Per the germline V gene, CDR1 is LNHDA and CDR2 is SQIVND (reference sequence). CDR3 sequence reads: CASHPSNYNSPLHF. The CDR3 DNA sequence: TGTGCCAGCCACCCTTCTAACTATAATTCACCCCTCCACTTT. The whole variable domain, remainder taken from reference TRBV19 and TRBJ1-6, is DGGITQSPKYLFRKEGQNVTLSCEQNLNHDAMYWYRQDPGQGLRLIYYSQIVNDFQKGDIAEGYSVSREKKESFPLTVTSAQKNPTAFYLCASHPSNYNSPLHFGNGTRLTVT.

In the case of this clone: The same CDR3 is also encoded by other DNA sequences in this sample. V usage is TRBV5-6 and J usage is TRBJ1-5, with 7 nucleotides matching TRBD1. The J segment lost 7 bases and the V segment lost 0 bases, leaving 7 bases of the junction unmatched. Germline lookup yields CDR1 SGHDT and CDR2 YYEEEE. This CDR3 spans 15 amino acids. CDR3 in DNA: TGTGCCAGCAGCTTGGGCCAGGGGGTTGGCCAGCCCCAGCATTTT. Translated: CASSLGQGVGQPQHF.

This chain uses TRBV29-1 with TRBJ1-1; 8 bases are a match to TRBD1. Looked up from germline, CDR1 is SQVTM and CDR2 is ANQGSEA. The length of the CDR3 is 12 residues. The V segment lost 4 bases and the J segment 4 bases; nucleotides outside the gene matches: 2. The CDR3 sequence: CSVVQGVTEAFF. In nucleotides, the CDR3 is TGCAGCGTTGTACAGGGGGTCACTGAAGCTTTCTTT.

The chain uses TRBV19 and TRBJ1-3, with TRBD1 as a possible D gene (6 bases). This CDR3 contains 16 residues. Germline CDR1 reads LNHDA; CDR2 reads SQIVND (reference sequence). V was clipped by 6 bases and J by 0 bases, with 15 bases between them. The CDR3 here is CASSYRDLSSGNTIYF. The CDR3, as DNA: TGTGCCAGTAGCTACAGGGACCTCAGCTCTGGAAACACCATATATTTT.

This clone was seen once. V gene TRBV4-1 combines with J gene TRBJ1-5; 9 bases line up with TRBD1. The CDR3 contains 16 residues. V dropped 2 bases and J dropped 3; count of bases not matched to a gene: 5. Germline-derived CDR1 and CDR2 are MGHRA and YSYEKL. CDR3 sequence reads: CASSQTRTGVNQPQHF. As DNA, the CDR3 is TGCGCCAGCAGCCAAACCCGGACAGGGGTCAATCAGCCCCAGCATTTT.

V gene TRBV15 combines with J gene TRBJ2-2; TRBD1 matches 9 bases. The CDR3 spans 16 residues. V was clipped by 6 bases and J by 5 bases; unmatched bases: 10. Per germline, CDR1 LNHNV and CDR2 YYDKDF (reference sequence). The CDR3 protein is CATRSPGTGFTGELFF. The CDR3 DNA reads as TGTGCCACCAGGAGTCCCGGGACAGGGTTTACCGGGGAGCTGTTTTTT. The whole variable domain, filled in from reference TRBV15 and TRBJ2-2, reads DAMVIQNPRYQVTQFGKPVTLSCSQTLNHNVMYWYQQKSSQAPKLLFHYYDKDFNNEADTPDNFQSRRPNTSFCFLDIRSPGLGDTAMYLCATRSPGTGFTGELFFGEGSRLTVL.

The rearrangement joins TRBV25-1 to TRBJ2-1; maybe TRBD2 (5 bases). In germline, CDR1 is MGHDK, CDR2 SYGVNS. Trimming removed 2 bases at V and 4 bases at J, with 9 bases between. CDR3 length: 14 amino acids. As DNA, the CDR3 is TGTGCCAGCAGTGAAGGGAGTCAGTACAATGAGCAGTTCTTC. It specifies CASSEGSQYNEQFF.

The chain has TRBV5-5 and TRBJ2-6; D possibly corresponds to TRBD2 (5 bases). The ends were cut back, 4 bases at V and 4 bases at J, with 15 bases in the middle. This CDR3 contains 16 residues. CDR1 is SGHKS, CDR2 YYEKEE, per germline (reference sequence). The chain's CDR3 is CASSPDIPSGANVLTF. DNA for the CDR3: TGTGCCAGCAGCCCCGACATTCCTAGCGGGGCCAACGTCCTGACTTTC.

This clone came up a few times. The sample has other DNA sequences that encode this CDR3 too. V usage is TRBV7-2 and J usage is TRBJ1-4; possibly TRBD1 for D (6 bases). The CDR3 runs to 14 residues. The V end lost 4 bases, the J end lost 4 bases, and 10 bases lay between the germline ends. Germline values: CDR1 SGHTA, CDR2 FQGNSA. CDR3 sequence: CASSSDRFNEKLFF. Here the CDR3 DNA reads TGTGCCAGCAGCTCAGACAGGTTTAATGAAAAACTGTTTTTT.

The chain couples TRBV19 to TRBJ1-6; 8 bases fit TRBD1. Germline V gene lookup returns CDR1 LNHDA and CDR2 SQIVND (reference sequence). The CDR3 contains 16 residues. Unmatched junction bases numbered 8, after V lost 3 bases and J lost 7 bases. In nucleotides, the CDR3 is TGTGCCAGTAGTATCCCATGGACAGGGAACAATTCACCCCTCCACTTT. This sequence encodes CASSIPWTGNNSPLHF.

This chain links TRBV5-4 with TRBJ1-2; unclear D gene. There are 15 residues in the CDR3. Per the germline V gene, CDR1 is SGHNT and CDR2 is YYREEE (reference sequence). V was cut by 0 bases and J by 1 base, with 10 bases left in between. In DNA form, the CDR3 reads TGTGCCAGCAGCTTGGTCGGAGGCCTTAACTATGGCTACACCTTC. Translated, it gives CASSLVGGLNYGYTF.

V is TRBV7-2 and J is TRBJ1-5; D gene unclear. The CDR3 covers 15 residues. V was cut by 1 base and J by 0 bases, with 7 bases left in between. From germline, CDR1 is SGHTA and CDR2 FQGNSA. CDR3 sequence (DNA): TGTGCCAGCAGCTTAGAACAGCTTAGCAATCAGCCCCAGCATTTT. It specifies CASSLEQLSNQPQHF.

V usage is TRBV5-1 and J usage is TRBJ1-1; 7 positions agree with TRBD1. With 5 bases clipped from V and 3 bases from J, the junction kept 13 bases outside the gene matches. Germline loops: CDR1 SGHRS, CDR2 YFSETQ. CDR3 length: 16 amino acids. This chain's CDR3 is CASRTLVGGGDTEAFF. The DNA of the CDR3 is TGCGCCAGCAGGACACTAGTAGGAGGGGGCGACACTGAAGCTTTCTTT.

The chain recombines TRBV27 with TRBJ2-5, with 7 nucleotides matching TRBD1. This CDR3 region has 16 residues. CDR1 and CDR2 (germline): MNHEY, SMNVEV (reference sequence). With 0 bases clipped from V and 9 bases from J, the junction kept 13 bases outside the gene matches. The CDR3 DNA reads TGTGCCAGCAGTTTATCCGGGACAGACGCTTTCTTGGCCCAGTACTTC. Translated, it gives CASSLSGTDAFLAQYF.

Here the CDR3 DNA reads TGTGCCACCAGCAGAGATGAGGGCGGGACAGGGAGCAATCAGCCCCAGCATTTT. It specifies CATSRDEGGTGSNQPQHF. The gene calls are TRBV15 and TRBJ1-5; 9 bases agree with TRBD1. This CDR3 region has 18 residues. V was clipped by 0 bases and J by 1 base; unmatched bases: 7. Germline CDR1 LNHNV, CDR2 YYDKDF (reference sequence).

The chain recombines TRBV5-4 with TRBJ2-5; TRBD2 aligns across 8 bases. The CDR3 is 15 amino acids. Trimming cost V 2 bases and J 1 base; bases outside gene matches: 4. Germline-derived CDR1 and CDR2 are SGHNT and YYREEE (reference sequence). The CDR3 protein is CASSLPSGFQETQYF. The CDR3 DNA sequence: TGTGCCAGCAGCTTACCTAGCGGGTTCCAAGAGACCCAGTACTTC.

This chain links TRBV6-5 with TRBJ1-2, with D unclear. Trimming stripped 10 bases from V and 2 bases from J, with 8 bases between. The CDR3 consists of 11 residues. CDR1 is MNHEY, CDR2 SVGAGI, per germline. The DNA for the CDR3 is TGTGCCACCGCGGGCAACTATGGCTACACCTTC. It yields the protein CATAGNYGYTF.

The rearrangement links TRBV4-3 to TRBJ1-1; 8 bases agree with TRBD1. The V gene's germline CDR1 is LGHNA and CDR2 YSLEER. V shed 0 bases, J shed 3 bases, and the junction held 6 bases outside the gene matches. This CDR3 contains 16 residues. The CDR3 DNA sequence: TGCGCCAGCAGCCAAGATAGCACAGGGGGATACACTGAAGCTTTCTTT. This gives the protein CASSQDSTGGYTEAFF.

The chain joins TRBV11-3 to TRBJ2-2, with D hard to call. Germline V CDR1 and CDR2: SGHNT, YENEEA. The CDR3 totals 15 residues. Deletions cut 5 bases from V and 1 base from J, with 11 bases between. CDR3: CASSPSFGNTGELFF. The CDR3 DNA sequence: TGTGCCAGCAGCCCCTCCTTCGGGAACACCGGGGAGCTGTTTTTT.

The table lists this clone with a few counts. The chain carries TRBV7-9 and TRBJ2-1, with 12 bases aligning to TRBD2. Trimming cost V 5 bases and J 10 bases; bases outside gene matches: 9. The CDR3 runs 15 residues. Germline loops: CDR1 SEHNR, CDR2 FQNEAQ (reference sequence). In DNA, the CDR3 is TGTGCCAGCAGCGTAACTAGCGGGAGGAGTCGGGAGCAGTTCTTC. Its protein product is CASSVTSGRSREQFF.

This chain joins TRBV27 and TRBJ1-1; 7 bases map to TRBD1. The V and J ends lost 6 bases and 11 bases, in that order; junction bases with no gene match: 9. Germline values: CDR1 MNHEY, CDR2 SMNVEV (reference sequence). The CDR3 runs to 12 residues. CDR3 protein: CASRSRTGRAFF. The DNA of the CDR3 is TGTGCCAGCAGGTCTAGGACAGGTCGGGCTTTCTTT.